What follows is one T cell receptor beta chain and its context. Original methodology: Researchers report that nucleated cell counts were estimated from reference gene primer amplification. TCRdb's copy holds only in-frame clones and misses some; the assay was immunoSEQ multiplex PCR. Clonal size and the V and J genes are those of that table, whereas D and trimming came from the DNA. Counted here are about 220,000 clones, roughly 80% occurring once; the ten biggest clones make up about 2.3%. This sample was taken from a study of blood T cell repertoires in COVID-19. Study-level background: The United States, Italy and Spain were the sources of the acute and convalescent COVID-19 samples. In each case, the material was cDNA or gDNA derived from T cells, B-cell-depleted T cells, or PBMCs.

V was clipped by 5 bases and J by 12 bases, with 20 bases between them. Germline V gene sequence: CDR1 SGHNT, CDR2 YENEEA. The CDR3 runs to 13 residues. This TCR came from a middle-aged woman with active or convalescent COVID-19. The specimen was peripheral blood. The chain recombines TRBV11-3 with TRBJ2-7; maybe TRBD2 (7 bases). Here the CDR3 reads CASSGSGGQGPYF. The DNA for the CDR3 is TGTGCCAGCAGCGGTTCGGGGGGCCAAGGGCCGTACTTC.